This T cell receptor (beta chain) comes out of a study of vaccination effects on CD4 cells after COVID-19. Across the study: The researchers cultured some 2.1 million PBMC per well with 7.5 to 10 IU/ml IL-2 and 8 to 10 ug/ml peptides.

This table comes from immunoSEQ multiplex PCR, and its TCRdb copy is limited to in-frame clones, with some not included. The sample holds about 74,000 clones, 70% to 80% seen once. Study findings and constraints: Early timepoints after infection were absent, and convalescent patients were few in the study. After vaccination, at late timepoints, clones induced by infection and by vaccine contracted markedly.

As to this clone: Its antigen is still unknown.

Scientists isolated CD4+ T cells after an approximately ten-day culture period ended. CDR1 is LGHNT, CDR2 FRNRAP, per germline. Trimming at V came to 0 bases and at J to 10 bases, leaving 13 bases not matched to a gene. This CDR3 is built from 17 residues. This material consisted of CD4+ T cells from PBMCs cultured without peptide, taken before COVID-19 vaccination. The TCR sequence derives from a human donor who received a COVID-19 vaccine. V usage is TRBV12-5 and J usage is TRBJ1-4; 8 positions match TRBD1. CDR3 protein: CASGLVPTGASGGKLFF. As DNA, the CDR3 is TGTGCTAGTGGTTTGGTACCGACAGGGGCGTCCGGCGGAAAACTGTTTTTT.